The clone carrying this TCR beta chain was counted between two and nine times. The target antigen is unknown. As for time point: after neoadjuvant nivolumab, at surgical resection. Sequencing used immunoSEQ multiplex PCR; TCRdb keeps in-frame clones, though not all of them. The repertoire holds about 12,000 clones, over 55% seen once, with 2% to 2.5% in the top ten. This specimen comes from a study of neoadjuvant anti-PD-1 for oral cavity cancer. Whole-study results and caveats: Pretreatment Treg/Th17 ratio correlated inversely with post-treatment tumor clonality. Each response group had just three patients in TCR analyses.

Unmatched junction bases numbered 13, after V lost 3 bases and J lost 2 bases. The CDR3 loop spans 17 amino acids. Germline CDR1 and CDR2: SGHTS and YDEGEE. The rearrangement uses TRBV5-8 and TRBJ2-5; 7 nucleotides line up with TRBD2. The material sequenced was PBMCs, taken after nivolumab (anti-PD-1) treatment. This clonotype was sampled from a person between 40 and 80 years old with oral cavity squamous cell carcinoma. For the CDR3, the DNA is TGTGCCAGCAGCTACACCTCTGGCGGGAGAATTCAAGAGACCCAGTACTTC. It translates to CASSYTSGGRIQETQYF.